Presented here are 13 T cell receptor beta chains from one specimen sequenced in a study of Ad26.COV2.S vaccination and SARS-CoV-2 variants. Noted treatment: roughly 19 received Ad26.COV2.S at low or high dose, single or two shots; 5 received placebo; per-sample allocation not given. The samples were gathered on day 63 after the first injection of vaccine or placebo. The data were produced by immunoSEQ multiplex PCR, yet TCRdb's version contains in-frame clones alone and is incomplete. The table lists about 370,000 clones, 70% to 90% of them singletons. The source material was peripheral blood, sampled in a trial of Ad26.COV2.S vaccine versus placebo. These receptor sequences come from a person aged 18-65 years who received the Ad26.COV2.S COVID-19 vaccine or a placebo.

The gene calls are TRBV28 and TRBJ2-7; D possibly corresponds to TRBD2 (5 bases). V shed 5 bases and J shed 4 bases, with 15 bases lying between them. This CDR3 has 14 amino acids. Per the germline V gene, CDR1 is MDHEN and CDR2 is SYDVKM. As DNA, the CDR3 is TGTGCCAGCAGTCGACTAATCGGAGGATACGAGCAGTACTTC. Translated: CASSRLIGGYEQYF.

The rearrangement links TRBV3-1 (or the pseudogene TRBV3-2) to TRBJ2-2; TRBD2 matches at 10 bases. The ends lost 5 bases at V and 5 bases at J; junction bases unmatched: 5. Germline assignment: CDR1 LGHDT and CDR2 YNNKEL (reference sequence). CDR3 length: 15 amino acids. CDR3 sequence: CASSRIAGGTGELFF. As DNA, the CDR3 is TGTGCCAGCAGCAGAATAGCGGGAGGTACCGGGGAGCTGTTTTTT.

The J gene is TRBJ1-5, the V gene TRBV18; D is unclear. V lost 2 bases and J lost 0, with 8 bases in between. This CDR3 region has 15 residues. CDR1 is KGHSH, CDR2 LQKENI, per germline. The CDR3: CASSPIRVSNQPQHF. CDR3 DNA: TGTGCCAGCTCACCAATACGGGTTAGCAATCAGCCCCAGCATTTT.

V and J are TRBV11-2 and TRBJ2-5; D may be TRBD2 (5 bases). V lost 1 base and J 1 base, leaving 16 bases between the germline ends. Per the germline V gene, CDR1 is SGHAT and CDR2 is FQNNGV. The CDR3 totals 17 residues. The CDR3 DNA is TGTGCCAGCAGCTTAGTGGCAAAAGCGGCGTTCCAAGAGACCCAGTACTTC. Translation: CASSLVAKAAFQETQYF.

The chain is built from TRBV15 and TRBJ1-1; weak D call: TRBD1 (5 bases). Trimming pared 7 bases from V and 1 base from J, leaving 13 bases between. Germline V lookup: CDR1 LNHNV, CDR2 YYDKDF (reference sequence). The CDR3 runs 14 residues. The CDR3 region has the DNA TGTGCCACCAACCTGGACAAGGCGAACACTGAAGCTTTCTTT. It encodes CATNLDKANTEAFF.

This CDR3 is CSASGMGEQYF. The CDR3 bases are TGCAGCGCATCAGGGATGGGGGAGCAGTACTTC. This sequence joins TRBV29-1 and TRBJ2-7; maybe TRBD1 (5 bases). The CDR3 runs to 11 residues. Trimming took 7 bases from V and 7 from J, leaving 14 bases between them. Germline CDR1 and CDR2: SQVTM and ANQGSEA.

A single count supports this clone. The rearrangement uses TRBV3-1 (or the pseudogene TRBV3-2) and TRBJ2-5, with TRBD2 identical over 10 bases. With V trimmed by 6 bases and J by 5 bases, 15 bases remained unmatched. CDR3 length equals 17 residues. CDR1 is LGHDT and CDR2 is YNNKEL in the germline V gene (reference sequence). CDR3 in amino acids: CASRPTSGSGGGETQYF. The CDR3 region has the DNA TGTGCCAGCAGACCGACTAGCGGGTCCGGAGGAGGGGAGACCCAGTACTTC.

This clone has only one observation. The V call is TRBV28, the J call TRBJ2-1, with 10 bases lining up with TRBD2. Losses at the gene ends were 2 bases for V and 9 bases for J; bases not matched to a gene: 4. The CDR3 extends over 14 amino acids. Germline CDR1 reads MDHEN; CDR2 reads SYDVKM. CDR3 sequence (DNA): TGTGCCAGCAGTTTACTAGCGGGAGTTGGTGAGCAGTTCTTC. This encodes CASSLLAGVGEQFF.

This chain uses TRBV11-2 with TRBJ2-3; TRBD2 might be the D (6 bases). The germline CDR1 and CDR2 sequences are SGHAT and FQNNGV. This CDR3 spans 17 amino acids. The V gene lost 2 bases and the J gene lost 0 bases, with 15 bases spanning the gap. The CDR3 region is CASSLFGGGTSTDTQYF. CDR3 in DNA: TGTGCCAGCAGCTTATTCGGGGGAGGTACCAGCACAGATACGCAGTATTTT.

J is TRBJ1-4 and V is TRBV6-2 or TRBV6-3, with D unclear. This CDR3 spans 13 amino acids. V was cut by 4 bases and J by 5 bases, with 8 bases left in between. Germline V CDR1 and CDR2: MNHEY, SVGEGT. The DNA of the CDR3 is TGTGCCAGCAGTTCCAGGAGAAATGAAAAACTGTTTTTT. This encodes CASSSRRNEKLFF.

This chain links TRBV2 with TRBJ2-7; TRBD2 aligns across 10 bases. The CDR3 has 15 residues. Losses at the gene ends were 6 bases for V and 2 bases for J; bases not matched to a gene: 7. CDR1 SNHLY and CDR2 FYNNEI come from the germline V gene. The CDR3 sequence: CASRAGTSEAYEQYF. The CDR3 DNA reads as TGTGCCAGCAGGGCCGGGACTAGCGAAGCCTACGAGCAGTACTTC.

This clone was seen a single time. The gene calls are TRBV7-3 and TRBJ2-3; D remains ambiguous. V lost 2 bases and J lost 1, with 7 bases in between. Germline values: CDR1 SGHTA, CDR2 FQGTGA. The CDR3 is made up of 14 amino acids. CDR3: CASSLQSGTDTQYF. DNA for the CDR3: TGTGCCAGCAGCTTACAGTCGGGCACAGATACGCAGTATTTT.

CDR3 DNA sequence: TGTGCCAGCAAAGGTCTAGCTGGCGTTGGTGAGCAGTTCTTC. Protein: CASKGLAGVGEQFF. The chain combines TRBV2 with TRBJ2-1, with D perhaps TRBD2 (5 bases). The CDR3 is 14 residues long. Germline assignment: CDR1 SNHLY and CDR2 FYNNEI. V shed 7 bases and J shed 9 bases, with 19 bases lying between them.